This TCR beta chain stems from a study of glioma-infiltrating T cells after dendritic cell vaccination. Sequencing used immunoSEQ multiplex PCR; TCRdb keeps in-frame clones, though not all of them. The sample lists some 110,000 clones, about 90% occurring once. CDR1 is SGHNT, CDR2 YENEEA, per germline. The germline V and J ends were trimmed by 1 base and 1 base, with 7 bases remaining between them. This CDR3 is built from 15 residues. Documented time point: after dendritic cell vaccination, including at tumor progression/relapse. This sequence joins TRBV11-3 and TRBJ1-4; D call uncertain. This sample comprised blood, obtained after dendritic cell vaccination. The source of this sequence is a human donor with glioblastoma. CDR3 residues: CASSLVGRTNEKLFF. CDR3 nucleotides: TGTGCCAGCAGCTTAGTGGGCAGAACTAATGAAAAACTGTTTTTT.